A selection of T cell receptor beta chains follows, all from one sample in a study of blood T cell repertoires in COVID-19. Profiling relied on immunoSEQ multiplex PCR, and the TCRdb table lists in-frame clones only, not all of them. Among roughly 140,000 clones listed, less than 85% were seen once. Sequencing input: peripheral blood. The source is a human donor in a cohort sampled during active COVID-19. CDR3s include the opening cysteine and the closing phenylalanine or tryptophan. A D gene is named only where the DNA matches it firmly. A clone size is listed for some rows: how often the clone was seen (once, few, many), or a class if it is expanded.

D gene	V gene	clone size	J gene	CDR3 DNA	CDR3 protein
-	TRBV5-5	-	TRBJ2-1	TGTGCCAGCAGCTCCCCCCGGGGGGCCGGGGATGAGCAGTTCTTC	CASSSPRGAGDEQFF
TRBD1	TRBV7-3	once	TRBJ1-1	TGTGCCAGCAGCCTCGGGACAGGGGGTTGGGGGAACACTGAAGCTTTCTTT	CASSLGTGGWGNTEAFF
TRBD1	TRBV4-1	few	TRBJ1-2	TGCGCCAGCAGCCAAGGCCAGGGGGTATGGGGCTACACCTTC	CASSQGQGVWGYTF
TRBD1	TRBV19	-	TRBJ2-3	TGTGCCAGTAAGGAGACAGGGACCACAGATACGCAGTATTTT	CASKETGTTDTQYF
TRBD1	TRBV19	once	TRBJ1-1	TGTGCCAGTAGTATCCGGGACAGCCCGAACACTGAAGCTTTCTTT	CASSIRDSPNTEAFF
-	TRBV20-1	-	TRBJ1-4	TGCAGTGCTAGTTATGGTCAGGGTGAAAAACTGTTTTTT	CSASYGQGEKLFF
-	TRBV7-9	-	TRBJ2-3	TGTGCCAGCAGTTCCCGGGGGGCCCAGGAAGATACGCAGTATTTT	CASSSRGAQEDTQYF
TRBD2	TRBV3-1/TRBV3-2	-	TRBJ2-3	TGTGCCAGCAGCCAAGAGGAAGCGGGGGGGTCAGATACGCAGTATTTT	CASSQEEAGGSDTQYF
TRBD2	TRBV7-2	-	TRBJ2-5	TGTGCCAGCAGCCCCCATACCTCCAGCGGGGGGGTGTACCAAGAGACCCAGTACTTC	CASSPHTSSGGVYQETQYF
-	TRBV19	-	TRBJ1-1	TGTGCCAGTAGTATAGACGGTGGGGGGACTGAAGCTTTCTTT	CASSIDGGGTEAFF
-	TRBV7-2	-	TRBJ2-4	TGTGCCAGCAGCTTGGTGGCGGGGGCGACCAAAAACATTCAGTACTTC	CASSLVAGATKNIQYF
-	TRBV27	-	TRBJ1-1	TGTGCCAGCAGTTTGGGGGCTCTGAACACTGAAGCTTTCTTT	CASSLGALNTEAFF
TRBD2	TRBV4-1	-	TRBJ2-1	TGCGCCAGCAGCCATGATAGCGGGGGGGCTTGGAATGAGCAGTTCTTC	CASSHDSGGAWNEQFF
-	TRBV19	once	TRBJ1-6	TGTGCCAGTAGGACCACGGTCCGGGCCTATAATTCACCCCTCCACTTT	CASRTTVRAYNSPLHF
TRBD1	TRBV6-5	-	TRBJ1-5	TGTGCCAGCAGTCTCCGGACAGGGGATCAGCCCCAGCATTTT	CASSLRTGDQPQHF
TRBD2	TRBV3-1/TRBV3-2	-	TRBJ2-3	TGTGCCAGCAGCCAATTCGGCCTAGCGGGGGGCTCTAGCACAGATACGCAGTATTTT	CASSQFGLAGGSSTDTQYF
-	TRBV30	-	TRBJ1-1	TGTGCCTGGAGGCAGGGGGAAGCTTTCTTT	CAWRQGEAFF
TRBD1	TRBV18	once	TRBJ2-3	TGTGCCAGCTCACCTAGGGACAGACTCACAGATACGCAGTATTTT	CASSPRDRLTDTQYF
-	TRBV19	-	TRBJ2-2	TGTGCCAGTAGATGGCAGGGTGGCACCGGGGAGCTGTTTTTT	CASRWQGGTGELFF
-	TRBV9	-	TRBJ2-2	TGTGCCAGCAGCGGCCGCCTCGGGGAACTAGTGGGGAACACCGGGGAGCTGTTTTTT	CASSGRLGELVGNTGELFF
-	TRBV2	few	TRBJ2-7	TGTGCCAGCACAGTGGACACTACCGGTGAGCAGTACTTC	CASTVDTTGEQYF
-	TRBV10-1	-	TRBJ2-7	TGCGCCAGCAAGGCCAGGGCCTACGAGCAGTACTTC	CASKARAYEQYF
-	TRBV3-1/TRBV3-2	-	TRBJ1-5	TGTGCCAGCAGCCAGGACAGTTATAGCAATCAGCCCCAGCATTTT	CASSQDSYSNQPQHF
-	TRBV15	few	TRBJ1-3	TGTGCCACCAGCAGAGAACCCCCAGCGAACACCATATATTTT	CATSREPPANTIYF
-	TRBV28	-	TRBJ1-2	TGTGCCAGCAGCCCGACAGAAAACTATGGCTACACCTTC	CASSPTENYGYTF
-	TRBV5-1	-	TRBJ1-5	TGCGCCAGCAGTTCAGGTGATAGCAATCAGCCCCAGCATTTT	CASSSGDSNQPQHF
-	TRBV4-2	-	TRBJ1-1	TGTGCCAGCAGCCAACCTGACACTGAAGCTTTCTTT	CASSQPDTEAFF
-	TRBV5-5	-	TRBJ2-7	TGTGCCAGCAGCTTGGCAGGAGGGGTCGAGGAGCAGTACTTC	CASSLAGGVEEQYF
TRBD2	TRBV5-1	-	TRBJ2-3	TGCGCCAGCAGAATGACTAGCGGGGGGGCAGATACGCAGTATTTT	CASRMTSGGADTQYF
-	TRBV7-2	-	TRBJ2-2	TGTGCCAGCAGCTTAGAGTCCCCAGGCTTCGGTACCGGGGAGCTGTTTTTT	CASSLESPGFGTGELFF
-	TRBV6-5	-	TRBJ1-1	-	CASSTSTGRTEAFF
TRBD1	TRBV4-1	-	TRBJ1-1	TGCGCCAGCAGTCGAGGGGACAGGGTCAACACTGAAGCTTTCTTT	CASSRGDRVNTEAFF
TRBD2	TRBV13	-	TRBJ2-6	TGTGCCAGCAGCTTAGCGGGGGGTACCGGGGCCAACGTCCTGACTTTC	CASSLAGGTGANVLTF
-	TRBV7-9	-	TRBJ2-2	TGTGCCAGCAGCCCCGGGGGGCCAGGGACCGGGGAGCTGTTTTTT	CASSPGGPGTGELFF